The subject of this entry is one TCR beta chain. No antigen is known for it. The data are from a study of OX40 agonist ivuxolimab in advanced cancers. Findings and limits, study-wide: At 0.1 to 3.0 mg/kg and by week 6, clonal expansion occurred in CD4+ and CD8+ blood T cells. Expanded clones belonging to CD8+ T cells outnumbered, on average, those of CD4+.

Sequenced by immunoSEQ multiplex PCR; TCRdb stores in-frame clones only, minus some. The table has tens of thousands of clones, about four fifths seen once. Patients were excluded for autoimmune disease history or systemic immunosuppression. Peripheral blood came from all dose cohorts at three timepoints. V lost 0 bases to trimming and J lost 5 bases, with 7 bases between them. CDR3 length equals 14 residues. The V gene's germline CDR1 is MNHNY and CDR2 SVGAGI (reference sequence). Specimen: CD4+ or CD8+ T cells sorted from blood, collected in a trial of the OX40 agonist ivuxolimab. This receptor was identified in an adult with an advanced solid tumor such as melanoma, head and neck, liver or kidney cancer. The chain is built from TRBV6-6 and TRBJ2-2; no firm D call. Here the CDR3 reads CASSYSIGTGELFF. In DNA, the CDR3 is TGTGCCAGCAGTTACTCGATCGGGACCGGGGAGCTGTTTTTT.